The entry below gives a single T cell receptor beta chain sequence along with its context. These data originate in a study of blood T cell repertoires in COVID-19. Whole-study context: The study drew acute and convalescent COVID-19 samples from the United States, Italy and Spain. T cells, B-cell-depleted T cells, or PBMCs supplied cDNA or gDNA.

CDR3 length: 14 amino acids. The V gene's germline CDR1 is LNHDA and CDR2 SQIVND (reference sequence). Trimming removed 4 bases from V and 7 bases from J; junction bases left unmatched: 2. Authors' methods: For nucleated cells, counts were estimated from reference gene primer amplification. Data came from immunoSEQ multiplex PCR; TCRdb stores just in-frame clones and leaves some out. V, J and clone size reflect that table, while D and trimming were determined from the DNA. The sample holds 100,000 or so clones; around 85% are singletons and the top ten take 10% to 15%. The source of this sequence is a human donor in a cohort sampled during active COVID-19. The sample consisted of peripheral blood. J is TRBJ1-6 and V is TRBV19; TRBD1 matches at 9 bases. The CDR3 region has the DNA TGTGCCAGTAGTACTGGACAGGGGAATTCACCCCTCCACTTT. Its translation is CASSTGQGNSPLHF.